The 4 T cell receptor beta chains below come from one sample, sequenced in a study of blood T cell repertoires in COVID-19. Using immunoSEQ multiplex PCR, the repertoire was profiled, and TCRdb retains in-frame clones only, with some absent. The sample contains under 250,000 clones, approximately 86% of which appear only once. What was sequenced was peripheral blood. The receptors were sampled from a woman of 80 years or more with acute or convalescent COVID-19.

This sequence joins TRBV10-3 and TRBJ1-1; D is possibly TRBD1 (6 bases). Germline V CDR1 and CDR2: ENHRY, SYGVKD. V lost 2 bases and J lost 3, with 19 bases in between. CDR3 length: 17 residues. CDR3 in amino acids: CAISEARVGEGDTEAFF. In DNA form, the CDR3 reads TGTGCCATCAGTGAGGCCCGGGTGGGAGAGGGGGACACTGAAGCTTTCTTT.

This sequence joins TRBV5-5 and TRBJ2-6, with TRBD1 matching over 7 bases. The ends lost 4 bases at V and 0 bases at J; junction bases unmatched: 10. The germline gives CDR1 SGHKS, CDR2 YYEKEE (reference sequence). This CDR3 has 18 residues. This CDR3 is CASSPRTGPSSGANVLTF. In DNA form, the CDR3 reads TGTGCCAGCAGCCCACGGACAGGACCTAGCTCTGGGGCCAACGTCCTGACTTTC.

The V call is TRBV9, the J call TRBJ1-4; D might be TRBD1 (5 bases). The length of the CDR3 is 15 residues. V lost 4 bases, J lost 3 bases, and 13 bases lay in between. From germline, CDR1 is SGDLS and CDR2 YYNGEE. The DNA for the CDR3 is TGTGCCAGCAGCCCGAGGCAGGGTTCTAATGAAAAACTGTTTTTT. Protein sequence: CASSPRQGSNEKLFF. Based on the CDR3 plus reference TRBV9 and TRBJ1-4, the full variable domain is DSGVTQTPKHLITATGQRVTLRCSPRSGDLSVYWYQQSLDQGLQFLIQYYNGEERAKGNILERFSAQQFPDLHSELNLSSLELGDSALYFCASSPRQGSNEKLFFGSGTQLSVL.

The CDR3 DNA reads TGTGCCAGCAGCGCGGGACTAGGGACATACAATGAGCAGTTCTTC. Translated, it gives CASSAGLGTYNEQFF. The chain combines TRBV9 with TRBJ2-1; 8 bases line up with TRBD2. Per the germline V gene, CDR1 is SGDLS and CDR2 is YYNGEE. The length of the CDR3 is 15 residues. Unmatched junction bases numbered 6, after V lost 3 bases and J lost 4 bases.